These 2 T cell receptor beta chains were sequenced from one sample in a study of T cell repertoires in cytomegalovirus infection (dated by TCRdb to between 2017 and 2020). Sequenced on an Illumina HiSeq 1500. TCRdb ran its own pipeline on the public reads, namely fastp trimming at Q25 and MiXCR clone calling, and kept in-frame beta chains. Rows with one shared CDR3 protein collapse into an entry with the most common genes and DNA. The table for this sample lists hundreds of thousands of distinct CDR3 sequences; under 55% of them were counted only once. Approximately 40% of the sample is held by the ten biggest clonotypes. The sample's treatment or condition, from its label and the paper: in vitro stimulation with specific CMV peptide epitopes to enrich CMV-specific T cells. These receptors' targets are unknown. The material was cultured PBMCs, obtained from culture after CMV antigen stimulation. Receptors were obtained from a human donor in good health (CMV status not recorded). Some clones in this sample may be carry-over from other donors' samples.

This clonotype was found a few times. The genes are TRBV6-1 and TRBJ1-5; a possible D gene is TRBD1 (6 bases). This CDR3 comprises 15 residues. The V end was cut by 7 bases, the J end by 2 bases, with 15 bases between. The V gene's germline CDR1 is MNHNS and CDR2 SASEGT. The CDR3 coding sequence is TGTGCCAGCACTTCCCCAGGGGCTGGCAATCAGCCCCAGCATTTT. This encodes CASTSPGAGNQPQHF.

This chain uses TRBV6-6 with TRBJ2-7, with 11 bases identical to TRBD2. Losses at the gene ends were 6 bases for V and 2 bases for J; bases not matched to a gene: 3. Germline V gene lookup returns CDR1 MNHNY and CDR2 SVGAGI (reference sequence). The CDR3 covers 14 residues. DNA for the CDR3: TGTGCCAGCAGCGAGACTAGCGGGGCCTACGAGCAGTACTTC. Translating it yields CASSETSGAYEQYF.